Listed below are T cell receptor beta chains from one sample, sequenced in a study of OX40 agonist ivuxolimab in advanced cancers. Profiling relied on immunoSEQ multiplex PCR, and the TCRdb table lists in-frame clones only, not all of them. The table records 77,000 or so clones, 90% of them present only once. Here the sequenced sample was CD4+ or CD8+ T cells sorted from blood, taken in a trial of the OX40 agonist ivuxolimab. The receptor set was obtained from an adult with an advanced solid tumor such as melanoma, head and neck, liver or kidney cancer. Each CDR3 is given with its conserved first and last residue. D genes are given only for firm matches. A row's size may be missing; if present it is once, few, many or a size class.

>TRBV30|TRBJ2-3|.|.
CAWSVRAGGYTDTQYF
TGTGCCTGGAGTGTACGAGCCGGCGGATACACAGATACGCAGTATTTT
>TRBV19|TRBJ2-3|TRBD1|.
CASSSTPSHPGQVGGTDTQYF
TGTGCCAGTAGTAGCACTCCGTCTCATCCCGGACAGGTTGGGGGCACGGATACGCAGTATTTT
>TRBV5-5|TRBJ2-1|.|.
CASSLGTDNEQFF
TGTGCCAGCAGCCTCGGGACTGACAATGAGCAGTTCTTC
>TRBV19|TRBJ1-5|.|.
CASSKTTYSNQPQHF
TGTGCCAGTTCCAAGACAACCTATAGCAATCAGCCCCAGCATTTT
>TRBV16|TRBJ2-7|TRBD1|.
CASSHEGRTGQYF
TGTGCCAGCAGCCACGAAGGACGGACAGGGCAGTACTTC
>TRBV18|TRBJ1-2|.|once
CASSPQTNGYTF
TGTGCCAGCTCACCGCAAACAAATGGCTACACCTTC
>TRBV5-1|TRBJ2-2|.|.
CASSLMQTNTGELFF
TGCGCCAGCAGCTTGATGCAGACAAACACCGGGGAGCTGTTTTTT
>TRBV19|TRBJ2-5|TRBD2|.
CASSILASGSGETQYF
TGTGCCAGTAGTATTTTGGCTAGCGGGAGCGGAGAGACCCAGTACTTC
>TRBV5-4|TRBJ2-7|.|.
CASSDRSYEQYF
TGTGCCAGCAGCGATCGCTCCTACGAGCAGTACTTC
>TRBV5-8|TRBJ2-7|TRBD2|.
CASSFLAGGPKSYEQYF
TGTGCCAGCAGCTTTCTAGCGGGAGGGCCAAAATCCTACGAGCAGTACTTC
>TRBV5-1|TRBJ2-5|TRBD2|.
CASSPGTSGGIGLRETQYF
TGCGCCAGCAGCCCCGGGACTAGCGGGGGGATCGGCCTCCGGGAGACCCAGTACTTC
>TRBV10-1|TRBJ2-3|.|.
CASSRMGYTDTQYF
TGCGCCAGCAGCCGGATGGGTTACACAGATACGCAGTATTTT
>TRBV23-1|TRBJ1-1|.|once
CASFRGGTNTEAFF
TGCGCCTCCTTTCGGGGGGGGACGAACACTGAAGCTTTCTTT
>TRBV9|TRBJ1-2|TRBD1|.
CASSPGTDTYGYTF
TGTGCCAGCAGCCCCGGGACAGATACCTATGGCTACACCTTC
>TRBV7-9|TRBJ1-2|TRBD1|.
CASRPQGSRRGYTF
TGTGCCAGCAGACCACAGGGGTCCCGTCGGGGCTACACCTTC
>TRBV18|TRBJ1-4|.|.
CASSPNTSNEKLFF
TGTGCCAGCTCACCAAACACATCTAATGAAAAACTGTTTTTT
>TRBV28|TRBJ1-5|.|.
CASISSAYQPQHF
TGTGCCAGCATCAGCTCAGCTTATCAGCCCCAGCATTTT
>TRBV21-1|TRBJ2-5|.|.
CASSPRQGLETQYF
TGTGCCAGCAGCCCGAGGCAGGGGTTAGAGACCCAGTACTTC
>TRBV10-3|TRBJ2-3|TRBD2|once
CASSYNSPGLAGLTQYF
TGTGCCAGCAGTTACAATTCCCCGGGACTAGCGGGACTTACGCAGTATTTT
>TRBV27|TRBJ2-5|.|.
CASSLLGFQETQYF
TGTGCCAGCAGTTTACTGGGCTTCCAAGAGACCCAGTACTTC